The 24 T cell receptor beta chains below come from one sample, sequenced in a study of post-analysis software for immune sequencing data. Each TCR beta cDNA library carried unique molecular identifiers. From the PCR reads, TCRdb called clonotypes with MiXCR, one entry per CDR3 protein. Here the sample spans about 500,000 distinct CDR3 sequences, roughly 45% being singletons. The study's findings and limits: The study found TRBV5-6, TRBV5-1 and TRBV20-1 among a handful of TRBV segments more frequent in patients than controls.

Their antigens are not known. The sample comprised blood. Receptors originate from a girl between 10 and 17 years old with multiple sclerosis.

A word on this clonotype: Its ends do not fully match the called genes, so a read error is possible. V and J are TRBV4-2 and TRBJ1-5; TRBD1 matches at 11 bases. The length of the CDR3 is 17 residues. Germline loops: CDR1 LGHNA, CDR2 YNFKEQ. The CDR3 is CTSSHWTGGSPYQPQHF. CDR3 bases: TGTACCAGCAGCCATTGGACAGGGGGCTCTCCATATCAGCCCCAGCATTTT.

The V call is TRBV4-3, the J call TRBJ1-2; D is undetermined. Between the trimmed V and J ends, which lost 0 bases and 5 bases, there was a span of 10 bases. The CDR3 has 14 residues. Germline-derived CDR1 and CDR2 are LGHNA and YSLEER. The CDR3 DNA sequence: TGCGCCAGCAGCCAAGATAAGGTCGGGTATGGCTACACCTTC. Its protein is CASSQDKVGYGYTF.

This clonotype was seen only a few times. The chain is built from TRBV20-1 and TRBJ2-1, with D perhaps TRBD1 (6 bases). CDR3 length: 14 residues. V was clipped by 3 bases and J by 7 bases, with 16 bases between them. Germline assignment: CDR1 DFQATT and CDR2 SNEGSKA (reference sequence). As DNA, the CDR3 is TGCAGTGCTAGGGAGCCGGGACACACAAATGAGCAGTTCTTC. Translation gives CSAREPGHTNEQFF.

CDR3 loop: CATSRDLAGGTDTQYF. DNA for the CDR3: TGTGCCACCAGCAGAGACCTAGCGGGAGGCACAGATACGCAGTATTTT. The V and J genes are TRBV15 and TRBJ2-3, with 10 bases identical to TRBD2. This CDR3 region has 16 residues. The germline V gene encodes CDR1 LNHNV and CDR2 YYDKDF (reference sequence). The trim removed 0 bases at V and 1 base at J, leaving 1 base unmatched.

The genes are TRBV6-5 and TRBJ1-5; the D gene is possibly TRBD1 (6 bases). The CDR3 spans 13 residues. From germline, CDR1 is MNHEY and CDR2 SVGAGI. The V gene lost 5 bases and the J gene lost 5 bases, with 10 bases spanning the gap. Here the CDR3 DNA reads TGTGCCAGCAGTGCAGGGGTAGATCAGCCCCAGCATTTT. Amino acid sequence: CASSAGVDQPQHF.

The chain is built from TRBV28 and TRBJ1-2; TRBD1 aligns across 11 bases. The CDR3 has 15 amino acids. Per germline, CDR1 MDHEN and CDR2 SYDVKM. Trimming cost V 5 bases and J 3 bases; bases outside gene matches: 5. The CDR3, as DNA: TGTGCCAGCAGTGAAGGACAGGGGGCGTACTATGGCTACACCTTC. It translates to CASSEGQGAYYGYTF.

The chain employs TRBV6-5 and TRBJ1-1; D possibly corresponds to TRBD1 (5 bases). CDR3 length: 14 amino acids. From germline, CDR1 is MNHEY and CDR2 SVGAGI. V gave up 0 bases and J gave up 4 bases, with 9 bases separating them. CDR3 sequence (DNA): TGTGCCAGCAGTTACTCGTGGAGGGGCACTGAAGCTTTCTTT. Translated, it gives CASSYSWRGTEAFF.

V and J are TRBV12-3 or TRBV12-4 and TRBJ2-3, with D perhaps TRBD2 (5 bases). Trimming took 8 bases from V and 3 from J, leaving 15 bases between them. The CDR3 length is 14 residues. CDR3 protein: CASGLSGGTDTQYF. The CDR3 DNA sequence: TGTGCCAGCGGCCTGAGCGGTGGTACAGATACGCAGTATTTT.

The chain recombines TRBV20-1 with TRBJ1-5; weak D call: TRBD1 (5 bases). Trimming pared 3 bases from V and 3 bases from J, leaving 18 bases between. CDR3 length: 16 residues. Germline CDR1 DFQATT, CDR2 SNEGSKA (reference sequence). CDR3 in amino acids: CSASLPWGRFNQPQHF. The DNA for the CDR3 is TGCAGTGCTAGTCTCCCTTGGGGCAGGTTCAATCAGCCCCAGCATTTT.

This clonotype has a count of ten or more. The V call is TRBV7-2, the J call TRBJ2-1, with D possibly being TRBD1 or TRBD2 (6 bases each). V shed 5 bases and J shed 9 bases, with 14 bases lying between them. Germline V CDR1 and CDR2: SGHTA, FQGNSA. This CDR3 comprises 13 residues. The CDR3: CASSPRGGPEQFF. Written as DNA, the CDR3 is TGTGCCAGCAGCCCTCGTGGGGGGCCTGAGCAGTTCTTC.

This clonotype occurred a few times. The chain carries TRBV28 and TRBJ2-5; D uncertain. Trimming took 4 bases from V and 0 from J, leaving 6 bases between them. CDR1 and CDR2 (germline): MDHEN, SYDVKM. This CDR3 has 13 residues. The CDR3 DNA follows: TGTGCCAGCAGTTGGGGTAACCAAGAGACCCAGTACTTC. Its translation: CASSWGNQETQYF.

This clonotype was counted between two and nine times. The rearrangement joins TRBV29-1 to TRBJ2-5, with D perhaps matching TRBD1 (6 bases). Germline V CDR1 and CDR2: SQVTM, ANQGSEA. The CDR3 loop spans 14 amino acids. Trimming removed 4 bases from V and 0 bases from J, with 12 bases in between. CDR3 in amino acids: CSVGLQGHQETQYF. DNA for the CDR3: TGCAGCGTTGGACTACAGGGTCACCAAGAGACCCAGTACTTC.

The chain carries TRBV20-1 and TRBJ2-3; TRBD2 agrees at 15 bases. Looked up from germline, CDR1 is DFQATT and CDR2 is SNEGSKA (reference sequence). This CDR3 comprises 16 residues. V gave up 4 bases and J gave up 2 bases; unmatched junction bases: 4. CDR3 residues: CSATRTSGGATDTQYF. The CDR3 nucleotides are TGCAGTGCTACGCGGACTAGCGGGGGGGCCACAGATACGCAGTATTTT.

This clonotype was found a few times. The chain has TRBV7-2 and TRBJ2-5; D unresolved. The V gene's germline CDR1 is SGHTA and CDR2 FQGNSA. This CDR3 has 14 residues. Trimming shortened V by 2 bases and J by 4 bases, and 11 bases separated the two germline ends. The CDR3 reads CASSLFDEVETQYF. CDR3 nucleotide sequence: TGTGCCAGCAGCTTATTTGACGAAGTAGAGACCCAGTACTTC.

This clonotype was observed a handful of times. The chain employs TRBV12-3 or TRBV12-4 and TRBJ2-1; 11 nucleotides match TRBD2. Trimming cost V 4 bases and J 5 bases; bases outside gene matches: 13. This CDR3 contains 18 residues. CDR3 sequence (DNA): TGTGCCAGCAGTTCCATCCGTGGTGGGACTAGCGGAAACAATGAGCAGTTCTTC. The encoded protein is CASSSIRGGTSGNNEQFF.

The rearrangement uses TRBV10-3 and TRBJ2-1, with TRBD1 matching 7 bases. The length of the CDR3 is 17 residues. The germline V gene has CDR1 ENHRY and CDR2 SYGVKD. V gave up 6 bases and J gave up 0 bases; unmatched junction bases: 11. CDR3 amino acids: CAIRGTGQRSSYNEQFF. DNA for the CDR3: TGTGCCATCAGGGGGACGGGACAGCGGAGCTCCTACAATGAGCAGTTCTTC.

This clonotype showed up just a few times. The chain couples TRBV10-3 to TRBJ1-1; possibly TRBD1 for D (6 bases). The CDR3 is made up of 15 amino acids. Germline V lookup: CDR1 ENHRY, CDR2 SYGVKD. The V and J ends lost 6 bases and 4 bases respectively, with 18 bases between them. The chain's CDR3 is CAISIHRAGGTEAFF. The CDR3 nucleotides read TGTGCCATCAGCATCCACAGGGCAGGCGGCACTGAAGCTTTCTTT.

V gene TRBV12-3 or TRBV12-4 combines with J gene TRBJ2-1; D unclear. Trimming took 4 bases from V and 1 from J, leaving 17 bases between them. The CDR3 has 17 amino acids. This CDR3 reads CASSYPYRVGSYNEQFF. Written as DNA, the CDR3 is TGTGCCAGCAGTTATCCCTATCGGGTCGGATCCTACAATGAGCAGTTCTTC.

A single count supports this clonotype. J is TRBJ2-1 and V is TRBV4-1; possible D gene TRBD2, 6 bases. The V end was cut by 3 bases, the J end by 8 bases, with 17 bases between. This CDR3 is 15 amino acids long. Germline-derived CDR1 and CDR2 are MGHRA and YSYEKL. CDR3 sequence: CASSQEGLALYEQFF. Here the CDR3 DNA reads TGCGCCAGCAGCCAGGAGGGGCTAGCGCTTTATGAGCAGTTCTTC.

The CDR3 DNA is TGCGCCAGCAGGATATCTCCCGAGGGGGAGACCCAGTACTTC. This codes for CASRISPEGETQYF. The chain links TRBV5-1 to TRBJ2-5; possibly TRBD1 or TRBD2 for D (5 bases each). There are 14 residues in the CDR3. Trimming shortened V by 5 bases and J by 5 bases, and 16 bases separated the two germline ends. The V gene's germline CDR1 is SGHRS and CDR2 YFSETQ.

Comment on this clonotype: Germline is not matched at one junction end, which may reflect a read error. The chain links TRBV6-1 to TRBJ2-7; D may be TRBD1 or TRBD2 (5 bases each). The CDR3 has 16 residues. Germline V CDR1 and CDR2: MNHNS, SASEGT. The CDR3 reads CAGSKPPGPLLYEQYF. CDR3 DNA sequence: TGTGCCGGCAGTAAGCCCCCGGGACCCCTCCTCTACGAGCAGTACTTC.

A single count supports this clonotype. The chain recombines TRBV27 with TRBJ2-5; a possible D gene is TRBD2 (5 bases). Germline CDR1 MNHEY, CDR2 SMNVEV (reference sequence). V was trimmed by 8 bases and J by 1 base, leaving 17 bases between them. The CDR3 consists of 15 residues. DNA of the CDR3: TGTGCCAGCGGAGGCCCGGAGCGGTCCCAAGAGACCCAGTACTTC. Translating it yields CASGGPERSQETQYF.

As regards this clonotype: A junction end diverges from the germline sequence, so it may reflect a read error. The V and J genes are TRBV27 and TRBJ2-1, with TRBD1 as a possible D gene (6 bases). CDR3 length equals 15 residues. Germline V gene lookup returns CDR1 MNHEY and CDR2 SMNVEV (reference sequence). The CDR3 nucleotides are TGTGCCAGCAGCAAATCCGGGACACTCTACAATAAGCAGTTCTTC. Its translation: CASSKSGTLYNKQFF.

This clonotype was seen a handful of times. The J gene is TRBJ1-1, the V gene TRBV2, with a tentative D call TRBD1 (6 bases). Between the trimmed V and J ends, which lost 2 bases and 7 bases, there was a span of 11 bases. The germline gives CDR1 SNHLY, CDR2 FYNNEI. The CDR3 extends over 13 amino acids. Here the CDR3 reads CASSEQGPFEAFF. For the CDR3, the DNA is TGTGCCAGCAGTGAACAGGGGCCATTTGAAGCTTTCTTT.